One T cell receptor (beta chain) is described in this entry. Measured with immunoSEQ multiplex PCR; TCRdb has only the in-frame clones, and not every one. The repertoire holds around 74,000 clones, with over 75% as singletons. CDR1 SGHRS and CDR2 YFSETQ come from the germline V gene. The length of the CDR3 is 12 residues. Trimming left V 6 bases short and J 5 bases short, with 11 bases between. This specimen comes from a study of OX40 agonist ivuxolimab in advanced cancers. Systemic immunosuppression or a history of autoimmune disease excluded patients. The sequence was collected from an adult with an advanced solid tumor such as melanoma, head and neck, liver or kidney cancer. The sample here was CD4+ or CD8+ T cells sorted from blood, taken in a trial of the OX40 agonist ivuxolimab. The J gene is TRBJ2-5, the V gene TRBV5-1; the D gene is possibly TRBD2 (7 bases). The CDR3: CASTEGGETQYF. CDR3 nucleotide sequence: TGCGCCAGCACCGAGGGGGGGGAGACCCAGTACTTC. The entire variable domain, with the rest obtained from reference TRBV5-1 and TRBJ2-5, is as follows: KAGVTQTPRYLIKTRGQQVTLSCSPISGHRSVSWYQQTPGQGLQFLFEYFSETQRNKGNFPGRFSGRQFSNSRSEMNVSTLELGDSALYLCASTEGGETQYFGPGTRLLVL.